This TCR beta chain emerged from a study of T cell changes during pregnancy in multiple sclerosis. Germline V gives CDR1 SGHKS, CDR2 YYEKEE (reference sequence). V shed 2 bases and J 0 bases; nucleotides not matched to a gene: 11. CDR3 length equals 19 residues. The protocol was immunoSEQ multiplex PCR, while the TCRdb copy is restricted to in-frame clones and leaves out a portion. The sample lists over 100,000 clones; about 90% were seen once. The clonotype was recovered from a female donor with multiple sclerosis, enrolled in a pregnancy study. V usage is TRBV5-5 and J usage is TRBJ2-6, with 7 bases aligning to TRBD2. The source material was peripheral blood, sampled in the third trimester of pregnancy. CDR3 in amino acids: CASSFLAGEPSSGANVLTF. The CDR3 DNA is TGTGCCAGCAGCTTTTTAGCGGGCGAACCGTCCTCTGGGGCCAACGTCCTGACTTTC.